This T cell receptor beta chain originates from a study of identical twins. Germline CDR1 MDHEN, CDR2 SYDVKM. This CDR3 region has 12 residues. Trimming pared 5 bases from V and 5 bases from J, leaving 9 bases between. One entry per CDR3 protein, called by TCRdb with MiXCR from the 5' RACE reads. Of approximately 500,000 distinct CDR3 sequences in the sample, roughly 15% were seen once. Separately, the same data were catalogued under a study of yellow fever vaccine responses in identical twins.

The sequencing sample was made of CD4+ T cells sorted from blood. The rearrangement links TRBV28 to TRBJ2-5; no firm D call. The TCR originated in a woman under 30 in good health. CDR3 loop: CASSPPYETQYF. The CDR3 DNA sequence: TGTGCCAGCAGTCCACCCTACGAGACCCAGTACTTC.